Shown below are 27 T cell receptor beta chains from a single sample sequenced in a study of cytomegalovirus exposure and HLA in healthy donors. 13 Jbeta primers and 60 Vbeta primers were used for the PCR. Libraries were prepared by immunoSEQ multiplex PCR; TCRdb keeps only in-frame clonotypes and omits some of them. Here the sample spans approximately 170,000 clones, roughly 87% being singletons. Sequencing used PBMCs. All receptors come from a man in his forties or fifties in good health and CMV-seropositive.

This clone appeared once. The chain uses TRBV18 and TRBJ2-1, with TRBD2 matching 10 bases. The germline V gene has CDR1 KGHSH and CDR2 LQKENI. Trimming took 3 bases from V and 2 from J; bases not matched to a gene: 1. The CDR3 loop spans 15 amino acids. The CDR3 DNA follows: TGTGCCAGCTCACCCACTAGCGGGGCCTACAATGAGCAGTTCTTC. Translated: CASSPTSGAYNEQFF.

The V and J genes are TRBV19 and TRBJ1-1, with D possibly matching TRBD1 (6 bases). This CDR3 is built from 14 residues. V was clipped by 3 bases and J by 4 bases, with 12 bases between them. Germline CDR1 reads LNHDA; CDR2 reads SQIVND (reference sequence). CDR3 nucleotide sequence: TGTGCCAGTAGTATGGCGGGGGGCTTCACTGAAGCTTTCTTT. This translates into CASSMAGGFTEAFF.

This chain connects TRBV5-4 to TRBJ2-1, with 7 bases identical to TRBD2. The trim removed 0 bases at V and 3 bases at J, leaving 3 bases unmatched. Germline assignment: CDR1 SGHNT and CDR2 YYREEE (reference sequence). The CDR3 consists of 15 residues. For the CDR3, the DNA is TGTGCCAGCAGCTTGGGCGGGAGCGTCTACAATGAGCAGTTCTTC. Translating gives CASSLGGSVYNEQFF. The whole variable domain, remainder taken from reference TRBV5-4 and TRBJ2-1, is ETGVTQSPTHLIKTRGQQVTLRCSSQSGHNTVSWYQQALGQGPQFIFQYYREEENGRGNFPPRFSGLQFPNYSSELNVNALELDDSALYLCASSLGGSVYNEQFFGPGTRLTVL.

The chain combines TRBV5-1 with TRBJ2-5, with TRBD1 identical over 7 bases. The germline V gene encodes CDR1 SGHRS and CDR2 YFSETQ. CDR3 length: 15 residues. V trimming: 0 bases; J trimming: 2 bases; junction bases outside the gene matches: 4. CDR3 sequence reads: CASSLASGGQETQYF. CDR3 nucleotides: TGCGCCAGCAGCTTGGCGTCAGGGGGTCAAGAGACCCAGTACTTC.

The V and J genes are TRBV10-3 and TRBJ1-1; maybe TRBD1 (5 bases). The CDR3 is 13 residues long. CDR1 and CDR2 (germline): ENHRY, SYGVKD. With 5 bases removed from V and 5 bases from J, the gap between germline ends came to 12 bases. CDR3 sequence reads: CAISTGGETEAFF. The CDR3 coding sequence is TGTGCCATCAGTACCGGAGGGGAAACTGAAGCTTTCTTT.

This clone was seen only once. The chain employs TRBV27 and TRBJ2-7; tentatively, D is TRBD2 (6 bases). The germline gives CDR1 MNHEY, CDR2 SMNVEV (reference sequence). Trimming removed 3 bases from V and 3 bases from J, with 15 bases in between. The CDR3 extends over 15 amino acids. The CDR3 reads CASSFEYKDYYEQYF. The CDR3 bases are TGTGCCAGCAGTTTTGAATATAAGGACTACTACGAGCAGTACTTC.

Concerning this clone: The same CDR3 arises from other DNA sequences in this sample as well. This sequence joins TRBV5-6 and TRBJ2-7; possible D gene TRBD1, 5 bases. Germline-derived CDR1 and CDR2 are SGHDT and YYEEEE. This CDR3 contains 12 residues. Trimming took off 0 bases at V and 6 bases at J, with 7 bases between the two ends. This CDR3 is CASSLGRGEQYF. The CDR3, as DNA: TGTGCCAGCAGCTTGGGAAGGGGCGAGCAGTACTTC. Based on the CDR3 plus reference TRBV5-6 and TRBJ2-7, the full variable domain is DAGVTQSPTHLIKTRGQQVTLRCSPKSGHDTVSWYQQALGQGPQFIFQYYEEEERQRGNFPDRFSGHQFPNYSSELNVNALLLGDSALYLCASSLGRGEQYFGPGTRLTVT.

The chain recombines TRBV9 with TRBJ2-1, with a weak D call TRBD1 (5 bases). Trimming stripped 0 bases from V and 5 bases from J, with 15 bases between. The germline CDR1 and CDR2 sequences are SGDLS and YYNGEE. The CDR3 is made up of 16 amino acids. This CDR3 is CASSVGKGMVDNEQFF. The CDR3 DNA sequence: TGTGCCAGCAGCGTAGGTAAGGGGATGGTGGACAATGAGCAGTTCTTC.

This rearrangement joins TRBV30 to TRBJ2-4; 9 positions match TRBD1. V was clipped by 3 bases and J by 8 bases; unmatched bases: 11. Germline CDR1 reads GTSNPN; CDR2 reads SVGIG (reference sequence). CDR3 length: 15 residues. The CDR3 bases are TGTGCCTGGAGCTCTGAAAAGGACAGGGGATACATTCAGTACTTC. Its protein product is CAWSSEKDRGYIQYF.

The count of this clone is one. This rearrangement joins TRBV1 to TRBJ1-2; TRBD1, the table's D call, lacks a check against the DNA. TRBV1 is noted as a pseudogene. The CDR3 extends over 16 amino acids. The CDR3 DNA is TGCACCAGTACCGGACAGGGTTTTCTCCCATTCGGGGGCTACACCTTC. Translation gives CTSTGQGFLPFGGYTF.

This clone was detected only a few times. Germline is not matched at one junction end, which may reflect a read error. The chain has TRBV11-1 and TRBJ2-5; TRBD2 matches 7 bases. Germline CDR1 is SGHAT and CDR2 is FQDESV (reference sequence). The CDR3 extends over 13 amino acids. The CDR3 sequence: CASSLAAQETQYF. The CDR3 DNA follows: TGTGCCAGCAGCCTAGCGGCTCAAGAGACCCAGTACTTC.

This chain joins TRBV5-1 and TRBJ2-1; D gene unclear. V was cut by 4 bases and J by 6 bases, with 14 bases left in between. Germline assignment: CDR1 SGHRS and CDR2 YFSETQ. The CDR3 is 14 amino acids. The CDR3 bases are TGCGCCAGCAGCCCTCAGTTAGCCGCCAATGAGCAGTTCTTC. It translates to CASSPQLAANEQFF.

V gene TRBV6-1 combines with J gene TRBJ2-3, with a weak D call TRBD2 (6 bases). Germline loops: CDR1 MNHNS, CDR2 SASEGT. The CDR3 covers 15 residues. Trimming cost V 2 bases and J 2 bases, with 11 bases left between them. CDR3 DNA sequence: TGTGCCAGCAGTGAAAGGAGGGGCCTCACAGATACGCAGTATTTT. As protein: CASSERRGLTDTQYF.

The chain uses TRBV19 and TRBJ1-6; 7 bases agree with TRBD1. CDR3 length equals 14 residues. Germline CDR1 LNHDA, CDR2 SQIVND (reference sequence). V shed 7 bases and J 7 bases; nucleotides not matched to a gene: 7. For the CDR3, the DNA is TGTGCCAGTATGCCAGGGGGACCCAATTCACCCCTCCACTTT. It specifies CASMPGGPNSPLHF.

This clone has just a few counts. CDR3 coding DNA: TGCAGCGTTGATGGCGGGGGCCTCACAGATACGCAGTATTTT. Translated, it gives CSVDGGGLTDTQYF. The chain links TRBV29-1 to TRBJ2-3, with D possibly matching TRBD2 (7 bases). The germline V and J ends were trimmed by 3 bases and 2 bases, with 12 bases remaining between them. The CDR3 spans 14 residues. Germline loops: CDR1 SQVTM, CDR2 ANQGSEA.

This clone was seen only once. The V gene is TRBV4-2, the J gene TRBJ1-2; possible D gene TRBD1, 6 bases. V lost 0 bases, J lost 4 bases, and 18 bases lay in between. The CDR3 is made up of 17 amino acids. Germline CDR1 is LGHNA and CDR2 is YNFKEQ. Here the CDR3 reads CASSQEVGVLGGYGYTF. The CDR3, as DNA: TGTGCCAGCAGCCAAGAAGTAGGGGTACTAGGGGGCTATGGCTACACCTTC.

This clone was seen only once. The chain is built from TRBV27 and TRBJ2-7, with 8 positions matching TRBD2. The germline CDR1 and CDR2 sequences are MNHEY and SMNVEV (reference sequence). The V gene end was trimmed by 4 bases and the J gene end by 3 bases; junction bases not matched to a gene: 14. The CDR3 runs to 17 residues. This chain's CDR3 is CASSSQRWERGSYEQYF. As DNA, the CDR3 is TGTGCCAGCAGTTCCCAGCGGTGGGAGCGGGGGAGCTACGAGCAGTACTTC.

The V and J genes are TRBV7-2 and TRBJ2-1; D is unresolved. Trimming left V 0 bases short and J 5 bases short, with 11 bases between. The length of the CDR3 is 15 residues. The germline gives CDR1 SGHTA, CDR2 FQGNSA. CDR3 DNA: TGTGCCAGCAGCTTAGCGATGGCAGGTCACAATGAGCAGTTCTTC. Its translation is CASSLAMAGHNEQFF.

The rearrangement uses TRBV4-1 and TRBJ1-5; possible D gene TRBD1, 6 bases. Germline V CDR1 and CDR2: MGHRA, YSYEKL. The CDR3 has 18 amino acids. The V end was cut by 0 bases, the J end by 6 bases, with 21 bases between. The chain's CDR3 is CASSQESWVRGAVQPQHF. The CDR3 DNA reads as TGCGCCAGCAGCCAAGAGTCGTGGGTTCGGGGGGCGGTTCAGCCCCAGCATTTT.

The chain uses TRBV27 and TRBJ2-7; 8 nucleotides match TRBD1. The J segment lost 5 bases and the V segment lost 6 bases, leaving 9 bases of the junction unmatched. Germline assignment: CDR1 MNHEY and CDR2 SMNVEV (reference sequence). The CDR3 contains 14 residues. The CDR3 loop is CASRRGQGGHEQYF. CDR3 sequence (DNA): TGTGCCAGCAGACGCGGACAGGGAGGCCACGAGCAGTACTTC.

The chain links TRBV6-6 to TRBJ1-1; TRBD1 matches 8 bases. With V trimmed by 4 bases and J by 4 bases, 5 bases remained unmatched. The CDR3 extends over 14 amino acids. CDR1 is MNHNY and CDR2 is SVGAGI in the germline V gene (reference sequence). The CDR3 spells CASSSLTGGTEAFF. CDR3 coding DNA: TGTGCCAGCAGTTCACTTACAGGGGGCACTGAAGCTTTCTTT.

V usage is TRBV19 and J usage is TRBJ1-5, with D perhaps matching TRBD1 (5 bases). The V gene lost 5 bases and the J gene lost 6 bases, with 14 bases spanning the gap. Germline V lookup: CDR1 LNHDA, CDR2 SQIVND (reference sequence). The CDR3 runs 14 residues. CDR3 DNA sequence: TGTGCCAGTAGTCAACGGGGGAGCGGTCAGCCCCAGCATTTT. It encodes CASSQRGSGQPQHF.

The chain recombines TRBV7-2 with TRBJ2-1; 9 positions agree with TRBD2. CDR1 is SGHTA, CDR2 FQGNSA, per germline. CDR3 length equals 16 residues. Germline trimming cut 4 bases from V and 6 bases from J; bases unmatched to any gene: 10. CDR3 bases: TGTGCCAGCAGCTCGTGGGCCCAGCGGGGGGCCAATGAGCAGTTCTTC. It codes for CASSSWAQRGANEQFF.

Only one count was recorded for this clone. The V gene is TRBV28, the J gene TRBJ1-5, with 9 bases fitting TRBD1. The V segment lost 2 bases and the J segment 5 bases; nucleotides outside the gene matches: 4. The CDR3 is 15 amino acids. Germline V gene data show CDR1 as MDHEN and CDR2 as SYDVKM. As DNA, the CDR3 is TGTGCCAGCAGTTTACCACAGGGGGCTTATCAGCCCCAGCATTTT. Its protein is CASSLPQGAYQPQHF.

This chain links TRBV4-1 with TRBJ2-2, with D tentatively TRBD2 (6 bases). The CDR3 spans 16 residues. Germline CDR1 MGHRA, CDR2 YSYEKL. The germline V and J ends were trimmed by 0 bases and 3 bases, with 11 bases remaining between them. In DNA form, the CDR3 reads TGCGCCAGCAGCCAAGAAGGCGGGGTGTACACCGGGGAGCTGTTTTTT. As protein: CASSQEGGVYTGELFF.

V and J are TRBV19 and TRBJ2-3; TRBD2 matches at 7 bases. Germline values: CDR1 LNHDA, CDR2 SQIVND (reference sequence). The CDR3 extends over 16 amino acids. V shed 5 bases, J shed 1 base, and the junction held 9 bases outside the gene matches. The CDR3 spells CASSLGASGRTDTQYF. In DNA form, the CDR3 reads TGTGCCAGTAGTCTTGGGGCTAGCGGTCGCACAGATACGCAGTATTTT.

Only one count was recorded for this clone. V is TRBV28 and J is TRBJ2-7; 8 nucleotides agree with TRBD1. V was pared by 7 bases and J by 2 bases, with 16 bases of the junction left unmatched. Germline V gene sequence: CDR1 MDHEN, CDR2 SYDVKM. This CDR3 is 17 amino acids long. The CDR3 loop reads CASTRPRGQGATYEQYF. DNA of the CDR3: TGTGCCAGCACTCGGCCCCGCGGACAGGGAGCGACCTACGAGCAGTACTTC.